The clone carrying this TCR beta chain was observed a few times. As yet, its antigen is unknown. The entry originates in a study of CD8 T cells in ankylosing spondylitis. Points from the study as a whole: As for the disease-linked clones, they showed a CD8+ phenotype and occurred at relatively low frequencies in peripheral blood. Reports say disease-linked clones showed up significantly more in matched ankylosing spondylitis synovial fluid. Made up of under 10 highly homologous variants, a TCR beta motif appeared characteristic of ankylosing spondylitis blood. In reactive arthritis synovial fluid and blood, some motif variants had been reported before.

Via MiXCR, TCRdb re-called the 5' RACE reads, giving one row per CDR3 protein. The sample has around 890,000 distinct CDR3 sequences, 12% seen once. Sequenced sample: blood, either unsorted or a sorted T cell fraction (not recorded which). The receptor was isolated from a male donor with ankylosing spondylitis.

In DNA form, the CDR3 reads TGTGCCAGCAGCTTAGGACCAGGGCGAAGTCGGTACAATGAGCAGTTCTTC. Its translation is CASSLGPGRSRYNEQFF. This chain connects TRBV7-6 to TRBJ2-1; D is perhaps TRBD1 (5 bases). Trimming left V 1 base short and J 4 bases short, with 17 bases between. Per germline, CDR1 SGHVS and CDR2 FNYEAQ. CDR3 size: 17 residues.